This TCR beta chain stems from a study of blood T cell repertoires in COVID-19. At the level of the study: Nucleic acid was either cDNA or gDNA, and it came from T cells, B-cell-depleted T cells, or PBMCs.

Methods used by the authors: Nucleated cell number was recorded as an estimate derived from reference gene primer amplification. Sequencing was performed with immunoSEQ multiplex PCR; in TCRdb, only in-frame clones are kept and a portion is missing. V and J calls plus clone size are reproduced from that table; the DNA served to infer D and trimming. Here the sample spans 160,000 or so clones, 80% to 90% being singletons. The clonotype originates from a human donor in a cohort sampled during active COVID-19. The sequenced material came from peripheral blood.

In nucleotides, the CDR3 is TGTGCCAGCAGCGTAGGGGGGACGGGGGTCAAAGCTTTCTTT. This sequence encodes CASSVGGTGVKAFF. J is TRBJ1-1 and V is TRBV9, with a tentative D call TRBD1 (5 bases). V dropped 0 bases and J dropped 9 bases, with 15 bases sitting between them. Germline V gene lookup returns CDR1 SGDLS and CDR2 YYNGEE. This CDR3 spans 14 amino acids.